Following are 8 T cell receptor beta chains from one sample sequenced in a study of T cell responses to AZD1222 COVID-19 vaccine. The assay was immunoSEQ multiplex PCR, and TCRdb's table has in-frame clones only and misses some. The table lists roughly 130,000 clones, under 95% of them singletons. The sample was peripheral blood, taken on day 0 of AZD1222 vaccination. The receptors come from an adult in good health.

This chain links TRBV3-1 (or the pseudogene TRBV3-2) with TRBJ2-1, with unresolved D. Per germline, CDR1 LGHDT and CDR2 YNNKEL (reference sequence). This CDR3 region has 12 residues. V lost 5 bases and J lost 6, with 8 bases in between. The CDR3: CASSSVGNEQFF. In DNA, the CDR3 is TGTGCCAGCAGCTCAGTGGGCAATGAGCAGTTCTTC.

The rearrangement links TRBV5-1 to TRBJ1-5; the D is unclear. The CDR3 extends over 15 amino acids. CDR1 is SGHRS and CDR2 is YFSETQ in the germline V gene. V lost 1 base and J 2 bases, leaving 10 bases between the germline ends. CDR3 sequence: CASSLFGLGNQPQHF. CDR3 nucleotide sequence: TGCGCCAGCAGCTTGTTTGGGCTTGGCAATCAGCCCCAGCATTTT.

The V call is TRBV10-1, the J call TRBJ1-6, with 10 nucleotides matching TRBD1. The CDR3 totals 14 residues. V shed 5 bases and J 9 bases; nucleotides not matched to a gene: 4. Germline V gene lookup returns CDR1 WNHNN and CDR2 SYGVQD (reference sequence). The CDR3 reads CASSSGTGVSPLHF. CDR3 bases: TGCGCCAGCAGTTCCGGGACAGGGGTTTCACCCCTCCACTTT.

This chain connects TRBV6-6 to TRBJ2-1, with a weak D call TRBD1 (5 bases). This CDR3 is 16 amino acids long. Trimming shortened V by 2 bases and J by 2 bases, and 13 bases separated the two germline ends. Germline V gene data show CDR1 as MNHNY and CDR2 as SVGAGI (reference sequence). CDR3 region: CASSYPRGITYNEQFF. The CDR3 nucleotides are TGTGCCAGCAGTTACCCAAGGGGAATCACCTACAATGAGCAGTTCTTC.

V usage is TRBV5-1 and J usage is TRBJ2-1, with a possible D match to TRBD1 (6 bases). This CDR3 spans 16 amino acids. The germline gives CDR1 SGHRS, CDR2 YFSETQ. V was pared by 4 bases and J by 3 bases, with 17 bases between. CDR3 region: CASSLRGRGGYNEQFF. The CDR3 DNA sequence: TGCGCCAGCAGCCTCCGGGGCAGGGGCGGCTACAATGAGCAGTTCTTC.

The chain joins TRBV27 to TRBJ1-5, with D tentatively TRBD1 (6 bases). The CDR3 totals 13 residues. Germline CDR1 reads MNHEY; CDR2 reads SMNVEV (reference sequence). Trimming took 4 bases from V and 6 from J, leaving 10 bases between them. The chain's CDR3 is CASSWGQGQPQHF. The DNA of the CDR3 is TGTGCCAGCAGTTGGGGGCAGGGTCAGCCCCAGCATTTT.

The chain has TRBV4-1 and TRBJ1-4; TRBD1 is a possible D gene (5 bases). Trimming shortened V by 2 bases and J by 7 bases, and 5 bases separated the two germline ends. The CDR3 is made up of 12 amino acids. In germline, CDR1 is MGHRA, CDR2 YSYEKL. As DNA, the CDR3 is TGCGCCAGCAGCCAAAGGGGTGAAAAACTGTTTTTT. It specifies CASSQRGEKLFF.

This clone was detected once. The rearrangement uses TRBV2 and TRBJ1-1; no reliable D call. The CDR3 spans 14 residues. The germline CDR1 and CDR2 sequences are SNHLY and FYNNEI. V gave up 7 bases and J gave up 1 base, with 13 bases separating them. In DNA, the CDR3 is TGTGCCAGCAAGAGTGAGGGAGGGAACACTGAAGCTTTCTTT. Translation: CASKSEGGNTEAFF. The whole variable domain, filled in from reference TRBV2 and TRBJ1-1, reads EPEVTQTPSHQVTQMGQEVILRCVPISNHLYFYWYRQILGQKVEFLVSFYNNEISEKSEIFDDQFSVERPDGSNFTLKIRSTKLEDSAMYFCASKSEGGNTEAFFGQGTRLTVV.